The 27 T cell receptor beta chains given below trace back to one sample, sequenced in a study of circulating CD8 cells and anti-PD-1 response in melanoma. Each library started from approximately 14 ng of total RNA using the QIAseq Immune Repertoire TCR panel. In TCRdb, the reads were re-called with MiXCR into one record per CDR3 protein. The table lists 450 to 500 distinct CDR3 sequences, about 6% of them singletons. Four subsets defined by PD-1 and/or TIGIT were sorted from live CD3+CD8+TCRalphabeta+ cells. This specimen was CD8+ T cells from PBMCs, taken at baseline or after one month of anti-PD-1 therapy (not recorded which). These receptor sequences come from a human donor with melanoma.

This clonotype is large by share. The CDR3 spells CASSKDRGRVETQYF. As DNA, the CDR3 is TGTGCCAGCAGTAAGGACAGGGGGCGCGTAGAGACCCAGTACTTC. This rearrangement joins TRBV27 to TRBJ2-5; 11 bases are a match to TRBD1. V shed 5 bases, J shed 4 bases, and the junction held 6 bases outside the gene matches. CDR1 is MNHEY and CDR2 is SMNVEV in the germline V gene (reference sequence). CDR3 length: 15 amino acids.

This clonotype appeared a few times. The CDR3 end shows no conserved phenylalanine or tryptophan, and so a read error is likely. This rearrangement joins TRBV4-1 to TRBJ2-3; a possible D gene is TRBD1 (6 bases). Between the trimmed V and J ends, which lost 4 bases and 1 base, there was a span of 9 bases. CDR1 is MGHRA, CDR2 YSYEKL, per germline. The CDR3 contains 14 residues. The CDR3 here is CASSRTVGTDTQYL. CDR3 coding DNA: TGCGCCAGCAGCCGGACAGTAGGCACAGATACGCAGTATCTT.

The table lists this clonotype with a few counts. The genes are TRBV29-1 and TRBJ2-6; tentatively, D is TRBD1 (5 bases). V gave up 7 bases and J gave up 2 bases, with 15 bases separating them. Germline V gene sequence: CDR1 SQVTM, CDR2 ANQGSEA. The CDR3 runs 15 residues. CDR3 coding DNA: TGCAGCGCCCCAACAGGTAGGACTGGGGCCAACGTCCTGACTTTC. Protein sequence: CSAPTGRTGANVLTF. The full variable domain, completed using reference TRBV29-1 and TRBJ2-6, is SAVISQKPSRDICQRGTSLTIQCQVDSQVTMMFWYRQQPGQSLTLIATANQGSEATYESGFVIDKFPISRPNLTFSTLTVSNMSPEDSSIYLCSAPTGRTGANVLTFGAGSRLTVL.

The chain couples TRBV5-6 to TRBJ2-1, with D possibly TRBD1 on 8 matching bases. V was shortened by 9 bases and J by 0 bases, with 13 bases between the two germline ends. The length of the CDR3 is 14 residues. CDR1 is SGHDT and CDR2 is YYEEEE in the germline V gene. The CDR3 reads CATGGTGSYNEQFF. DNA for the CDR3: TGTGCCACCGGGGGGACAGGCTCCTACAATGAGCAGTTCTTC.

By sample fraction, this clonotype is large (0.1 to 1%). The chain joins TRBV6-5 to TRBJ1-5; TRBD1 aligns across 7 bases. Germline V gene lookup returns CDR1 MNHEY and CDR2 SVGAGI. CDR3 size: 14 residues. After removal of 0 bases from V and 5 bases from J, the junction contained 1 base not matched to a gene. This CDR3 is CASSYSDRDQPQHF. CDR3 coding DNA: TGTGCCAGCAGTTACTCAGACAGGGATCAGCCCCAGCATTTT.

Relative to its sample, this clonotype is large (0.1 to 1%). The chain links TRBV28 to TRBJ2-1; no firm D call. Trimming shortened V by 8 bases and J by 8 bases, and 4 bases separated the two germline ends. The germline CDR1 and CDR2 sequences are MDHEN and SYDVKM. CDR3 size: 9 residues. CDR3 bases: TGTGCCAGCGGGGATGAGCAGTTCTTC. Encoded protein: CASGDEQFF.

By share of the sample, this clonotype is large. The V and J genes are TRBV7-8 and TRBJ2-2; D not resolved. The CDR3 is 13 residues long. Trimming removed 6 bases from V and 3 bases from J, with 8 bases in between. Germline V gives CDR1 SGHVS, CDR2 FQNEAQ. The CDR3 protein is CASRRRYTGELFF. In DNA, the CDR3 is TGTGCCAGCAGGAGGAGATACACCGGGGAGCTGTTTTTT. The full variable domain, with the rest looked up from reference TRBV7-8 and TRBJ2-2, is GAGVSQSPRYKVAKRGQDVALRCDPISGHVSLFWYQQALGQGPEFLTYFQNEAQLDKSGLPSDRFFAERPEGSVSTLKIQRTQQEDSAVYLCASRRRYTGELFFGEGSRLTVL.

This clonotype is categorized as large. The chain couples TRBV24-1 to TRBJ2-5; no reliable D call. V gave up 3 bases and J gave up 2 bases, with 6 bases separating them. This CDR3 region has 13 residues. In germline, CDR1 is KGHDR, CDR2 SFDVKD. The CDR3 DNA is TGTGCCACCAGTGATATTCAGCAAGAGACCCAGTACTTC. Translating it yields CATSDIQQETQYF.

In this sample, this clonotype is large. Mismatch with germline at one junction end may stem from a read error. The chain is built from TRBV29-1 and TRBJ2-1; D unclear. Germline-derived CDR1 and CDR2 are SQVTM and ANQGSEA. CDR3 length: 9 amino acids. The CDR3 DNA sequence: TGCAGCGTTGAAGACGAGGACGGCTTC. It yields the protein CSVEDEDGF.

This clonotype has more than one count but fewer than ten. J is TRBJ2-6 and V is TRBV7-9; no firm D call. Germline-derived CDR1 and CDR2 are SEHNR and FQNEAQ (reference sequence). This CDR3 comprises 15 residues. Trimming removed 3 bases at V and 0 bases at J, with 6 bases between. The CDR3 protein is CASSFLNSGANVLTF. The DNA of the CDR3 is TGTGCCAGCAGCTTTCTGAACTCTGGGGCCAACGTCCTGACTTTC. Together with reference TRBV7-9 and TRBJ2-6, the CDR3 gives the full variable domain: DTGVSQNPRHKITKRGQNVTFRCDPISEHNRLYWYRQTLGQGPEFLTYFQNEAQLEKSRLLSDRFSAERPKGSFSTLEIQRTEQGDSAMYLCASSFLNSGANVLTFGAGSRLTVL.

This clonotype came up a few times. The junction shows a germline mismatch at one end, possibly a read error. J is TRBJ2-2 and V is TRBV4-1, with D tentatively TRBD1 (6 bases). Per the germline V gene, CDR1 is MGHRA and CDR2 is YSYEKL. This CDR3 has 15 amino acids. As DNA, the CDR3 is TGCGCCAGCAGCCCTAGGACAGAAGGCACCGGGGAGCTGTTGTTT. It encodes CASSPRTEGTGELLF.

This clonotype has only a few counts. The CDR3 region is CASSAGQDYEQYF. CDR3 sequence (DNA): TGTGCCAGTAGTGCGGGACAGGACTACGAGCAGTACTTC. The J gene is TRBJ2-7, the V gene TRBV19, with 8 bases aligning to TRBD1. Trimming removed 5 bases from V and 3 bases from J; junction bases left unmatched: 3. Per the germline V gene, CDR1 is LNHDA and CDR2 is SQIVND (reference sequence). The CDR3 contains 13 residues.

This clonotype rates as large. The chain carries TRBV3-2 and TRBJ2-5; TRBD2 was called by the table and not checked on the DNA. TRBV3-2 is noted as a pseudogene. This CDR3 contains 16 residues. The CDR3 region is CASSQSGLAVQETQYF. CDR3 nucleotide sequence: TGTGCCAGCAGCCAAAGCGGACTAGCGGTACAAGAGACCCAGTACTTC.

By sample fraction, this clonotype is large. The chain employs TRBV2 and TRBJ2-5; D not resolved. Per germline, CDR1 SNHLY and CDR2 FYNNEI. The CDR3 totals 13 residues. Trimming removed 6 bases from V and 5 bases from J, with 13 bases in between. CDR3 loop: CASSGAARETQYF. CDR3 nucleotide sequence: TGTGCCAGCAGCGGAGCAGCTCGGGAGACCCAGTACTTC.

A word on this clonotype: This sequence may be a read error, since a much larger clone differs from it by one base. CDR3 nucleotides: TGTGCCAGCAGCCGCGGGGGCAATGAGCAGCTCTTC. Residues: CASSRGGNEQLF. This rearrangement joins TRBV27 to TRBJ2-1, with D tentatively TRBD2 (7 bases). This CDR3 has 12 amino acids. CDR1 is MNHEY, CDR2 SMNVEV, per germline (reference sequence).

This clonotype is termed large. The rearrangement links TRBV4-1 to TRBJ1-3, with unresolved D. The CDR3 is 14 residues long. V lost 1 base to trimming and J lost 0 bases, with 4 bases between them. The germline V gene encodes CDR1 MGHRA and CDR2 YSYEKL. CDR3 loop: CASSQVSSGNTIYF. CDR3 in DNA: TGCGCCAGCAGCCAAGTCAGCTCTGGAAACACCATATATTTT.

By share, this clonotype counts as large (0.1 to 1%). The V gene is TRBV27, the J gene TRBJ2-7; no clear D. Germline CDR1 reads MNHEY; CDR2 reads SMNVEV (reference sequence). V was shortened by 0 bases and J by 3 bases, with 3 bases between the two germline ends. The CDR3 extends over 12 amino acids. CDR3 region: CASSLSGYEQYF. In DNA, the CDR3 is TGTGCCAGCAGTTTATCCGGCTACGAGCAGTACTTC.

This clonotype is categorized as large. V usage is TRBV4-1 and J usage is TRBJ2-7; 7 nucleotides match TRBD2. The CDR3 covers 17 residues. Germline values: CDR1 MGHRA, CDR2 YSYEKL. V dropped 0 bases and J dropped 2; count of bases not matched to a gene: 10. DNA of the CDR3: TGCGCCAGCAGCCAAGATCCGGGGCGGGGGACGACCTACGAGCAGTACTTC. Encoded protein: CASSQDPGRGTTYEQYF.

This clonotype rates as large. CDR3 loop: CASSAKGGTGEQFF. In nucleotides, the CDR3 is TGTGCCAGCAGCGCTAAGGGGGGGACAGGGGAGCAGTTCTTC. The chain is built from TRBV6-4 and TRBJ2-1, with 9 bases lining up with TRBD1. The CDR3 has 14 residues. Germline CDR1 is MRHNA and CDR2 is SNTAGT. Germline trimming cut 6 bases from V and 10 bases from J; bases unmatched to any gene: 10.

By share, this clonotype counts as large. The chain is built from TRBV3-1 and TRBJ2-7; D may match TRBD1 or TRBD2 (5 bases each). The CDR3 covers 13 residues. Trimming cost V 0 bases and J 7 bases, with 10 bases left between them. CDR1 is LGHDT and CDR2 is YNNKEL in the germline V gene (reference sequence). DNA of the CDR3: TGTGCCAGCAGCCAAGAGAGAGGGGATGAGCAGTACTTC. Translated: CASSQERGDEQYF.

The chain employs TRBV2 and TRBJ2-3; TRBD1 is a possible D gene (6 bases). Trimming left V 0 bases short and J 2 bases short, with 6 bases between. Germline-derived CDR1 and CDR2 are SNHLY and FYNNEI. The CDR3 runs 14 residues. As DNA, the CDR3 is TGTGCCAGCAGTGAAGCGGGGGCCACAGATACGCAGTATTTT. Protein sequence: CASSEAGATDTQYF.

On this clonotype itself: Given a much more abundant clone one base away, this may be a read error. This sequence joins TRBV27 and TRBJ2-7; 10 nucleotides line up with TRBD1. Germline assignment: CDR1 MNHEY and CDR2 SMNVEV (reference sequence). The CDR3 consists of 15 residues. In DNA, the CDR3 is TGTACCAGCAGTTTTACCGGGACAGGGGTACGTGAGCAGTACTTC. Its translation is CTSSFTGTGVREQYF.

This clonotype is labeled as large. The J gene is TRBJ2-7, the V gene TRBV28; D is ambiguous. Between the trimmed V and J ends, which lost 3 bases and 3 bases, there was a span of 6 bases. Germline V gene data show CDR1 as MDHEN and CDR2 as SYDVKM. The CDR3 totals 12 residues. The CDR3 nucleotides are TGTGCCAGCAGTTTCCAAGGCTACGAGCAGTACTTC. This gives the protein CASSFQGYEQYF.

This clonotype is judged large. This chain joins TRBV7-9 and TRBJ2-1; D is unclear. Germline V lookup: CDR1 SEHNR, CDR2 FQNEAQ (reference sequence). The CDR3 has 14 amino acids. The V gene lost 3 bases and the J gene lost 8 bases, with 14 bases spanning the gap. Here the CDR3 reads CASSLLDTWDEQFF. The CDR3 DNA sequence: TGTGCCAGCAGCTTGCTTGACACATGGGATGAGCAGTTCTTC. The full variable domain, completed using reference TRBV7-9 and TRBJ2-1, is DTGVSQNPRHKITKRGQNVTFRCDPISEHNRLYWYRQTLGQGPEFLTYFQNEAQLEKSRLLSDRFSAERPKGSFSTLEIQRTEQGDSAMYLCASSLLDTWDEQFFGPGTRLTVL.

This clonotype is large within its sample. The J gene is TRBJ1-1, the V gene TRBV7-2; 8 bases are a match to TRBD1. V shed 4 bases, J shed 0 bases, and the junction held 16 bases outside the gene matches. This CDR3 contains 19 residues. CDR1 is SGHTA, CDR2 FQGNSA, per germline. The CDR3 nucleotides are TGTGCCAGCAGCTCTTATCCCGGGACAGGAATAACAATGAACACTGAAGCTTTCTTT. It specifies CASSSYPGTGITMNTEAFF.

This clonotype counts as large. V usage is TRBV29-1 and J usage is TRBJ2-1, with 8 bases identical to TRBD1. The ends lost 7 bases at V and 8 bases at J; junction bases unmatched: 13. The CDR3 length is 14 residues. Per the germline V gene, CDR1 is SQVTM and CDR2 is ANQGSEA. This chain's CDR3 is CSGRARGPSDEQFF. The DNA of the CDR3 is TGCAGCGGGAGGGCCAGGGGGCCATCCGATGAGCAGTTCTTC.

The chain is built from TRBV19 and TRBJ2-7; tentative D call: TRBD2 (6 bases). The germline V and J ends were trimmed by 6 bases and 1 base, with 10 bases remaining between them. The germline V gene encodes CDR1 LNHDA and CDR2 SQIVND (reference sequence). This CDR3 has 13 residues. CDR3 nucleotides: TGTGCCAGTAGACCTAGCGCATCCTACGAGCAGTACTTC. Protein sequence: CASRPSASYEQYF. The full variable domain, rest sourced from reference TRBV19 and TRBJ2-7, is DGGITQSPKYLFRKEGQNVTLSCEQNLNHDAMYWYRQDPGQGLRLIYYSQIVNDFQKGDIAEGYSVSREKKESFPLTVTSAQKNPTAFYLCASRPSASYEQYFGPGTRLTVT.